This entry describes one T cell receptor beta chain. Its matching antigen is unknown. PCR primers comprised 60 Vbeta and 13 Jbeta primers. As originally analysed: Among the unique TCR beta chains that a later analysis counted, some 73 million in all, about 12 million were shared. TCRdb keeps only in-frame clones here, not all; method: immunoSEQ multiplex PCR. V and J calls and clone size are given by that table; D and trimming were obtained from the DNA. The sample has about 200,000 clones; nearly 80% are singletons. V was trimmed by 3 bases and J by 2 bases, leaving 10 bases between them. Germline-derived CDR1 and CDR2 are MNHEY and SMNVEV (reference sequence). This CDR3 contains 14 residues. The sample comes from a study of cytomegalovirus exposure and HLA in healthy donors. Overall study results and limits: Earlier results showed most TCR beta V segments being productive about 90% or about 30% of the time. Because they were indistinguishable, some V segments, including TRBV6-2 and TRBV6-3, were excluded. As was reported, the HLA-A and HLA-B alleles of most subjects were accurately predicted from TCR beta sequences.

The receptor was derived from a male donor in good health and CMV-seronegative. The rearrangement joins TRBV27 to TRBJ1-1, with D perhaps TRBD1 (6 bases). The sequencing input was PBMCs. The CDR3 coding sequence is TGTGCCAGCAGTTTCCGGACAGACAACACTGAAGCTTTCTTT. Translated, it gives CASSFRTDNTEAFF.